This passage covers 21 T cell receptor beta chains from one sample sequenced in a study of breast tumors, draining lymph nodes, adjacent tissues. Breast cancer patients provided tissue from their axillary draining lymph nodes. TCRdb fed the multiplex PCR reads into MiXCR, producing one record per CDR3 protein. There are fewer than 140,000 distinct CDR3 sequences in the sample; less than 40% occur only once, and 5.5% to 7% lies in the top ten. Sequencing was performed on axillary lymph node tissue. Receptor source: a female donor with breast cancer. Some clones in this sample may be carry-over from other donors' samples.

The rearrangement links TRBV29-1 to TRBJ2-2, with D possibly TRBD1 on 5 matching bases. V gave up 8 bases and J gave up 0 bases, with 7 bases separating them. The CDR3 runs to 12 residues. The germline V gene has CDR1 SQVTM and CDR2 ANQGSEA. The CDR3 DNA follows: TGCAGCTTGGACACGAACACCGGGGAGCTGTTTTTT. Its translation is CSLDTNTGELFF.

This clonotype occurred many times. The CDR3 loop is CSAASGIGSYNEQFF. In nucleotides, the CDR3 is TGCAGTGCCGCGAGCGGAATTGGCTCCTACAATGAGCAGTTCTTC. The chain has TRBV20-1 and TRBJ2-1; a weak D match, TRBD2 (5 bases). Germline V CDR1 and CDR2: DFQATT, SNEGSKA (reference sequence). Trimming stripped 6 bases from V and 0 bases from J, with 15 bases between. The CDR3 runs to 15 residues.

About this clonotype itself: This likely comes from a read error, as the CDR3 has no conserved phenylalanine or tryptophan at its end. CDR3 region: CVSGKGVGEQYL. In DNA, the CDR3 is TGTGTCAGCGGGAAAGGGGTCGGAGAGCAGTACCTC. V gene TRBV7-2 combines with J gene TRBJ2-7; 7 bases are a match to TRBD2. Germline V CDR1 and CDR2: SGHTA, FQGNSA. The CDR3 has 12 amino acids.

This clonotype has a count of ten or more. The gene calls are TRBV5-8 and TRBJ1-6; TRBD1 matches at 9 bases. The CDR3 loop spans 14 amino acids. Germline loops: CDR1 SGHTS, CDR2 YDEGEE. J was trimmed by 5 bases and V by 3 bases; bases with no gene match: 0. The CDR3 protein is CASSWDRDNSPLHF. Here the CDR3 DNA reads TGTGCCAGCAGCTGGGACAGGGATAATTCACCCCTCCACTTT.

This clonotype was counted many times. J is TRBJ2-2 and V is TRBV5-1, with D maybe TRBD1 (5 bases). CDR3 length equals 16 residues. Germline V CDR1 and CDR2: SGHRS, YFSETQ. Trimming pared 0 bases from V and 7 bases from J, leaving 16 bases between. The CDR3 nucleotides read TGCGCCAGCAGCTTGGATCCGTCAGGGTATAACGGGGAGCTGTTTTTT. Translation: CASSLDPSGYNGELFF.

A word on this clonotype: A single base separates this from a much larger clone, so it may be a read error. The V gene is TRBV11-2, the J gene TRBJ2-5; tentative D call: TRBD1 (5 bases). The CDR3 loop spans 15 amino acids. CDR1 SGHAT and CDR2 FQNNGV come from the germline V gene. CDR3 amino acids: CAGSLRRGRWETQYF. CDR3 sequence (DNA): TGTGCCGGCAGCTTGCGTAGGGGCCGCTGGGAGACCCAGTACTTC.

For this clonotype: A clone one base away is much larger, so this may be a read error. The chain is built from TRBV5-6 and TRBJ2-7; D is possibly TRBD1 or TRBD2 (5 bases each). The CDR3 is made up of 16 amino acids. CDR1 is SGHDT and CDR2 is YYEEEE in the germline V gene. Trimming stripped 3 bases from V and 0 bases from J, with 16 bases between. The chain's CDR3 is CASSSPGPYDSYEQYF. In nucleotides, the CDR3 is TGTGCCAGCAGCTCCCCGGGACCGTACGACTCCTACGAGCAGTACTTC.

Ten or more counts support this clonotype. A read error may produce the germline difference seen at one junction end. V gene TRBV20-1 combines with J gene TRBJ2-1, with TRBD2 identical over 8 bases. The CDR3 has 15 amino acids. Germline V gene lookup returns CDR1 DFQATT and CDR2 SNEGSKA (reference sequence). In nucleotides, the CDR3 is TGCAGTGCCAGAGCGGTAGCGGGATACTACAATGAGCAGTTCTTC. Encoded protein: CSARAVAGYYNEQFF.

This clonotype was observed many times. The chain links TRBV19 to TRBJ2-7, with D possibly being TRBD1 (6 bases). Germline assignment: CDR1 LNHDA and CDR2 SQIVND (reference sequence). This CDR3 contains 15 residues. Trimming left V 1 base short and J 4 bases short, with 14 bases between. The DNA for the CDR3 is TGTGCCAGTAGTATAGCGGCTACTAGGGGGTACGAGCAGTACTTC. It yields the protein CASSIAATRGYEQYF.

This clonotype was observed at least ten times. This chain joins TRBV28 and TRBJ2-7; 9 positions agree with TRBD1. Germline lookup yields CDR1 MDHEN and CDR2 SYDVKM. The CDR3 has 15 amino acids. Unmatched junction bases numbered 14, after V lost 7 bases and J lost 7 bases. This CDR3 is CASTGQGPDLWEQYF. DNA for the CDR3: TGTGCCAGCACCGGACAGGGGCCGGATTTGTGGGAGCAGTACTTC.

On this clonotype itself: A much larger clone is a single base away; this may be a read error. CDR3 in amino acids: CASSQIPGATGHHNEQFF. The CDR3 bases are TGTGCCAGCAGCCAAATCCCAGGGGCGACAGGACACCACAATGAGCAGTTCTTC. This chain uses TRBV11-2 with TRBJ2-1; tentatively, D is TRBD1 (6 bases). Trimming stripped 5 bases from V and 5 bases from J, with 25 bases between. Germline loops: CDR1 SGHAT, CDR2 FQNNGV. The CDR3 loop spans 18 amino acids. The entire variable domain, with the rest obtained from reference TRBV11-2 and TRBJ2-1, is as follows: EAGVAQSPRYKIIEKRQSVAFWCNPISGHATLYWYQQILGQGPKLLIQFQNNGVVDDSQLPKDRFSAERLKGVDSTLKIQPAKLEDSAVYLCASSQIPGATGHHNEQFFGPGTRLTVL.

This clonotype was counted many times. This chain connects TRBV6-1 to TRBJ2-7; 10 bases match TRBD1. Per the germline V gene, CDR1 is MNHNS and CDR2 is SASEGT. J lost 1 base, V lost 5 bases, and 8 bases had no gene match. This CDR3 contains 16 residues. CDR3 loop: CASSLLPGQGSYEQYF. DNA for the CDR3: TGTGCCAGCAGTTTACTCCCGGGACAGGGGTCCTACGAGCAGTACTTC.

V and J are TRBV2 and TRBJ1-6; D remains unclear. With 8 bases removed from V and 7 bases from J, the gap between germline ends came to 12 bases. Germline CDR1 is SNHLY and CDR2 is FYNNEI. CDR3 length: 13 residues. For the CDR3, the DNA is TGTGCCAGCGGAAAGGGCGGGAATTCACCCCTCCACTTT. Protein sequence: CASGKGGNSPLHF.

About this clonotype itself: A much larger clone lies one base from this, so it may be a read error. Because the CDR3 is missing its conserved closing phenylalanine or tryptophan, this is likely a read error. The rearrangement links TRBV6-2 or TRBV6-3 to TRBJ2-1; weak D call: TRBD1 (6 bases). Germline assignment: CDR1 MNHEY and CDR2 SVGEGT. V lost 4 bases and J 7 bases, leaving 20 bases between the germline ends. The CDR3 has 16 residues. The CDR3 nucleotides are TGTGCCAGCAGTTCAGGGGCTGGTACAGGGACGAATGAGCAGTTCTCC. As protein: CASSSGAGTGTNEQFS.

This clonotype showed up many times. The gene calls are TRBV7-2 and TRBJ2-7, with 12 bases matching TRBD2. With 5 bases clipped from V and 6 bases from J, the junction kept 14 bases outside the gene matches. Germline V gene data show CDR1 as SGHTA and CDR2 as FQGNSA. This CDR3 spans 17 amino acids. In nucleotides, the CDR3 is TGTGCCAGCAGCAAGACCGGGACTAGCGGGTGGGAGGCCGAGCAGTACTTC. It translates to CASSKTGTSGWEAEQYF.

J is TRBJ2-3 and V is TRBV20-1, with 9 bases matching TRBD1. J gave up 4 bases and V 5 bases, and 10 bases lay outside the gene matches. The CDR3 length is 15 residues. In germline, CDR1 is DFQATT, CDR2 SNEGSKA (reference sequence). DNA for the CDR3: TGCAGTGCTCGTCCGGGACAGGGAACCTCAGATACGCAGTATTTT. Translation gives CSARPGQGTSDTQYF.

This clonotype was seen ten or more times. Here the CDR3 reads CASSWTSTDTQYF. DNA for the CDR3: TGTGCCAGCAGCTGGACTAGCACAGATACGCAGTATTTT. V gene TRBV7-2 combines with J gene TRBJ2-3; possible D gene TRBD2, 5 bases. Deletions cut 4 bases from V and 0 bases from J, with 5 bases between. Germline-derived CDR1 and CDR2 are SGHTA and FQGNSA. The CDR3 extends over 13 amino acids.

The table lists this clonotype with many counts. The chain recombines TRBV7-3 with TRBJ2-5, with 8 bases that match TRBD1. This CDR3 is 14 amino acids long. Trimming at V came to 1 base and at J to 5 bases, leaving 3 bases not matched to a gene. The germline gives CDR1 SGHTA, CDR2 FQGTGA. Here the CDR3 DNA reads TGTGCCAGCAGCTTAAACAGGGGGTGGGAGACCCAGTACTTC. It encodes CASSLNRGWETQYF.

The chain combines TRBV7-2 with TRBJ2-7; 11 bases match TRBD1. CDR3 length equals 16 residues. Germline CDR1 and CDR2: SGHTA and FQGNSA. V shed 4 bases, J shed 3 bases, and the junction held 8 bases outside the gene matches. The CDR3: CASSSGGTGGIYEQYF. Here the CDR3 DNA reads TGTGCCAGCAGCTCCGGGGGGACAGGGGGAATCTACGAGCAGTACTTC.

Comment on this clonotype: With a much larger clone just one base away, this may be a read error. The rearrangement uses TRBV5-1 and TRBJ2-3, with TRBD2 identical over 10 bases. Trimming at V came to 1 base and at J to 6 bases, leaving 5 bases not matched to a gene. Germline CDR1 and CDR2: SGHRS and YFSETQ. The CDR3 sequence is 15 residues long. CDR3 bases: TGCGCCAGCAGCTTGTTGGCTAGCGGGAGCGATACGCAGTATTTT. Residues: CASSLLASGSDTQYF.

This clonotype appeared many times. This chain joins TRBV6-4 and TRBJ2-2, with 9 bases matching TRBD1. The CDR3 has 15 residues. Trimming cost V 5 bases and J 3 bases; bases outside gene matches: 4. The germline V gene encodes CDR1 MRHNA and CDR2 SNTAGT. The CDR3 DNA reads TGTGCCAGCAGTCCACAGGGGGCCGACACCGGGGAGCTGTTTTTT. Translation: CASSPQGADTGELFF.